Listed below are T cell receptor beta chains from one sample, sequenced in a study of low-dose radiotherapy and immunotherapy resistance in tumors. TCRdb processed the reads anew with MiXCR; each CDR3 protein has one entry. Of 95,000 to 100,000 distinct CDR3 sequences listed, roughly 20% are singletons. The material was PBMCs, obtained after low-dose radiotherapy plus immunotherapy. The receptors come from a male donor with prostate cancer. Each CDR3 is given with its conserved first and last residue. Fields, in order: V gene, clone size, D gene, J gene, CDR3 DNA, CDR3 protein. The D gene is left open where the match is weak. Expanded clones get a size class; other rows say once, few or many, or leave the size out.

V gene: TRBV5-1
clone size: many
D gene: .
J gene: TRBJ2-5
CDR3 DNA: TGCGCCAGCAGCTTGTATACCCAAGAGACCCAGTACTTC
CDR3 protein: CASSLYTQETQYF

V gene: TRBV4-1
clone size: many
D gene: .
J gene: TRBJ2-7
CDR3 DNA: TGCGCCAGCAGCCAGCCACTAACGAGTCTCCGCTCTGGGCAGTACTTC
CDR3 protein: CASSQPLTSLRSGQYF

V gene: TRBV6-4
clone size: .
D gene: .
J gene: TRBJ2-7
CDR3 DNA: TGTGCCAGCAGTGGACGGTTGGAAGGCCCCCCGGGCGAGCAGTACTTC
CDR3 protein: CASSGRLEGPPGEQYF

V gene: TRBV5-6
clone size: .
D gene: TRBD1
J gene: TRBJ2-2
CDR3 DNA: TGTGCCAGCAGCTACCGGGACAGGAACACCGGGGAGCTGTTTTTT
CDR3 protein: CASSYRDRNTGELFF

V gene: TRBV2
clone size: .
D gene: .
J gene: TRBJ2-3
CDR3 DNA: TGTGCCAGCAGGCTAGCGCAAGATACGCAGTATTTT
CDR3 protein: CASRLAQDTQYF

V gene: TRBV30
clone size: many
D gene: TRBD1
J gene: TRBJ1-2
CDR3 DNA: TGTGCCTGGAGTGTAGGACAGGGGTTAGGTGGCTACACCTTC
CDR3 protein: CAWSVGQGLGGYTF

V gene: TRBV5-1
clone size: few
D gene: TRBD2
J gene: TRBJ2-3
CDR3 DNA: TGCGCCAGCGGGACTAGCGGACCCACAGATACGCAGTATTTT
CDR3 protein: CASGTSGPTDTQYF

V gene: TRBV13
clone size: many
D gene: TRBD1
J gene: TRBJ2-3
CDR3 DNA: TGTGCCAGCAGCTCTGGACAGGGACCGGATACGCAGTATTTT
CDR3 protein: CASSSGQGPDTQYF

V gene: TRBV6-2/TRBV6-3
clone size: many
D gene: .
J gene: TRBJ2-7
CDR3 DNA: TGTGCCAGCAGTTACTTCGACGAGCAGTACTTC
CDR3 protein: CASSYFDEQYF

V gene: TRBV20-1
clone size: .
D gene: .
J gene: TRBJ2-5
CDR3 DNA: TGCAGTGCTAGGGGTGGCGGGGAGGGGGCGGGGACCCAGTACTTC
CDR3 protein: CSARGGGEGAGTQYF

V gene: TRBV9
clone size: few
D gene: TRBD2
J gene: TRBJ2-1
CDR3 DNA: TGTGCCAGCAGCGTAGGGCCCTTAGCGGGAGTTCAGAATGAGCAGTTCTTC
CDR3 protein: CASSVGPLAGVQNEQFF

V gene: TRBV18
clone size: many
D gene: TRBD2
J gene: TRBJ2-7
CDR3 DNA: TGTGCCAGCTCACCGTCGGGAGGCGCAACCTACGAGCAGTACTTC
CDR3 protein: CASSPSGGATYEQYF

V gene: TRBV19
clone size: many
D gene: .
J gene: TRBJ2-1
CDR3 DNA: TGTGCCAGTAGTATCAGTTACAATGAGCAGTTCTTC
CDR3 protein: CASSISYNEQFF

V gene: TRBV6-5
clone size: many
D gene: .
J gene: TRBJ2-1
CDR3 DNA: TGTGCCAGCAGCGAAGACTTGGGGGATGAGCAGTTCTTC
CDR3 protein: CASSEDLGDEQFF

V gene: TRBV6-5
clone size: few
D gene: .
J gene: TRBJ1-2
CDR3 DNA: TGTGCCAGCAGACGGCTCTATGGCTACACCTTC
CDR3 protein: CASRRLYGYTF

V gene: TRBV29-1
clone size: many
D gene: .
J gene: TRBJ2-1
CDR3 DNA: TGCAGCGTTGCCAAAACTCAGAATGAGCAGTTCTTC
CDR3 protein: CSVAKTQNEQFF

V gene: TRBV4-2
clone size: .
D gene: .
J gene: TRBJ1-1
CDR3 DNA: TGTGCCAGCAGCCAAGATTCAGGTCCGGTGAACACTGAAGCTTTCTTT
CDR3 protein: CASSQDSGPVNTEAFF

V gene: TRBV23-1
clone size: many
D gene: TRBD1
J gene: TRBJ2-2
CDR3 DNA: TGCGCCAGCACTCTAAGGGGACAGACCACCGGGGAGCTGTTTTTT
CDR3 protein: CASTLRGQTTGELFF

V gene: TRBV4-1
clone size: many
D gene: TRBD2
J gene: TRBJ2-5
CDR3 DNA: TGCGCCAGCAGCCAAGATGGGGCTAGCGGGGAAGAGACCCAGTACTTC
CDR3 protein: CASSQDGASGEETQYF

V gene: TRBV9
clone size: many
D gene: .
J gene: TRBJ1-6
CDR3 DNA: TGTGCCAGCAACCGGACAGTTTATAATTCACCCCTCCACTTT
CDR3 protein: CASNRTVYNSPLHF

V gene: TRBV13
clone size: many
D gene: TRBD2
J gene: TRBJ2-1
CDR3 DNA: TGTGCCAGCAGCCCGAGGGGACTAGACAATGAGCAGTTCTTC
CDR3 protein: CASSPRGLDNEQFF

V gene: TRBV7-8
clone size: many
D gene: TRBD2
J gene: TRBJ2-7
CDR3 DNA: TGTGCCAGCAGCTTAGCGACTAGCGGGGACCACTACGAGCAGTACTTC
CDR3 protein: CASSLATSGDHYEQYF

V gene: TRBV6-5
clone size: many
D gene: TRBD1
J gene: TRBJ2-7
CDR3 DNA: TGTGCCAGCAGTTACCAAGGACAGGGAGTAATAGTGGAGCAGTACTTC
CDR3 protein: CASSYQGQGVIVEQYF

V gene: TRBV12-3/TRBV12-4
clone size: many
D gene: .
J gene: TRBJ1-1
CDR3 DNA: TGTGCCAGCAGTTTTCGAAGTATGAACACTGAAGCTTTCTTT
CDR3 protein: CASSFRSMNTEAFF